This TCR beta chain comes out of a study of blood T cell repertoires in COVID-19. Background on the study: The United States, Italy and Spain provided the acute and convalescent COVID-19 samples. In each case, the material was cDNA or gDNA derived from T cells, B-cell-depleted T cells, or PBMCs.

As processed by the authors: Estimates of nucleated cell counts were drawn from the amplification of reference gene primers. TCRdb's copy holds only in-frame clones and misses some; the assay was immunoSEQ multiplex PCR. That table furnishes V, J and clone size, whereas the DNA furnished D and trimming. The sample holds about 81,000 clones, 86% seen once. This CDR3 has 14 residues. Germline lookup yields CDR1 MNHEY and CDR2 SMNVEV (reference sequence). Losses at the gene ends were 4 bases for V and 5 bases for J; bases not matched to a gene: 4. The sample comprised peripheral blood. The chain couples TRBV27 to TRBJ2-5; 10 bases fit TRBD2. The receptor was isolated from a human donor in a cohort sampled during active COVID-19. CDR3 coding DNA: TGTGCCAGCAGTTCGGGACTAGCGAGGGAGACCCAGTACTTC. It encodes CASSSGLARETQYF.